This TCR beta chain was captured in a study of PD-1 and CTLA-4 blockade in melanoma. Germline lookup yields CDR1 MNHEY and CDR2 SMNVEV (reference sequence). Germline trimming cut 6 bases from V and 2 bases from J; bases unmatched to any gene: 4. The CDR3 is 14 amino acids. Here immunoSEQ multiplex PCR was the method, and the copy in TCRdb shows in-frame clones only, minus some. The data contain 15,000 to 20,000 clones, 73% of them seen just once; the ten biggest clones take up more than 15%. Sequenced here: CD8+ T cells from peripheral blood, sampled before anti-PD-1 treatment. The sequence derives from a human donor with melanoma. This chain joins TRBV27 and TRBJ1-3; 7 positions match TRBD1. CDR3 sequence reads: CASSRGTAGNTIYF. CDR3 DNA sequence: TGTGCCAGCAGCCGCGGGACAGCTGGAAACACCATATATTTT.